Each of the 8 T cell receptor beta chains below was sequenced from the same sample in a study of blood T cell repertoires in COVID-19. Sequenced by immunoSEQ multiplex PCR; TCRdb stores in-frame clones only, minus some. The table includes 200,000 to 300,000 clones, less than 90% detected once. The source material was peripheral blood. The origin of the receptors is a man aged 30-40 years with active or convalescent COVID-19.

The rearrangement uses TRBV3-1 (or the pseudogene TRBV3-2) and TRBJ2-7, with 7 bases aligning to TRBD1. The CDR3 has 20 amino acids. V was pared by 2 bases and J by 2 bases, with 21 bases of the junction left unmatched. CDR1 and CDR2 (germline): LGHDT, YNNKEL (reference sequence). The CDR3: CASSQTTNRDRFWQTYEQYF. The CDR3 bases are TGTGCCAGCAGCCAAACTACGAACCGGGACAGATTCTGGCAAACCTACGAGCAGTACTTC.

The chain recombines TRBV15 with TRBJ1-1, with TRBD1 matching 7 bases. The trim removed 3 bases at V and 0 bases at J, leaving 4 bases unmatched. This CDR3 comprises 15 residues. Per germline, CDR1 LNHNV and CDR2 YYDKDF (reference sequence). DNA of the CDR3: TGTGCCACCAGCAGCGGACAGGAGCTGAACACTGAAGCTTTCTTT. This translates into CATSSGQELNTEAFF.

The chain couples TRBV19 to TRBJ2-2; no clear D gene. Germline loops: CDR1 LNHDA, CDR2 SQIVND (reference sequence). V lost 2 bases and J lost 0, with 4 bases in between. This CDR3 is 14 amino acids long. CDR3 protein: CASSISSNTGELFF. The CDR3 region has the DNA TGTGCCAGTAGTATATCCTCGAACACCGGGGAGCTGTTTTTT. Drawing the rest from reference TRBV19 and TRBJ2-2, the complete variable domain is DGGITQSPKYLFRKEGQNVTLSCEQNLNHDAMYWYRQDPGQGLRLIYYSQIVNDFQKGDIAEGYSVSREKKESFPLTVTSAQKNPTAFYLCASSISSNTGELFFGEGSRLTVL.

The chain has TRBV20-1 and TRBJ2-7; weak D call: TRBD2 (7 bases). Germline V gene lookup returns CDR1 DFQATT and CDR2 SNEGSKA (reference sequence). The germline V and J ends were trimmed by 3 bases and 6 bases, with 21 bases remaining between them. This CDR3 is built from 15 residues. The chain's CDR3 is CSASSGLTRGGEQYF. The CDR3 bases are TGCAGTGCTAGTTCGGGGCTAACGAGGGGGGGCGAGCAGTACTTC.

The chain combines TRBV6-6 with TRBJ1-2; 7 bases line up with TRBD1. Trimming took 5 bases from V and 4 from J; bases not matched to a gene: 7. The germline V gene has CDR1 MNHNY and CDR2 SVGAGI (reference sequence). CDR3 length: 14 amino acids. CDR3 sequence reads: CASSLTGMSYGYTF. In DNA, the CDR3 is TGTGCCAGCAGTCTGACAGGGATGAGCTATGGCTACACCTTC.

The chain joins TRBV6-1 to TRBJ1-2; possibly TRBD1 for D (5 bases). The CDR3 length is 13 residues. From germline, CDR1 is MNHNS and CDR2 SASEGT. V was cut by 2 bases and J by 7 bases, with 11 bases left in between. The chain's CDR3 is CASSESLGGGYTF. The CDR3 region has the DNA TGTGCCAGCAGTGAAAGTCTGGGGGGTGGCTACACCTTC.

CDR3 in amino acids: CASRGQYNQPQHF. DNA of the CDR3: TGCGCCAGCAGAGGACAGTACAATCAGCCCCAGCATTTT. The chain uses TRBV10-2 and TRBJ1-5; TRBD1 might be the D (6 bases). Germline CDR1 and CDR2: WSHSY and SAAADI. Trimming removed 6 bases at V and 3 bases at J, with 9 bases between. CDR3 length equals 13 residues.

This CDR3 is CASSETGATNYGYTF. CDR3 sequence (DNA): TGTGCCAGCAGTGAAACAGGCGCTACTAACTATGGCTACACCTTC. J is TRBJ1-2 and V is TRBV7-8, with D perhaps matching TRBD1 (5 bases). V was cut by 6 bases and J by 0 bases, with 14 bases left in between. Germline lookup yields CDR1 SGHVS and CDR2 FQNEAQ. The CDR3 runs to 15 residues.